The rows below give T cell receptor beta chains drawn from one sample of a study of T cell responses to AZD1222 COVID-19 vaccine. The method was immunoSEQ multiplex PCR; TCRdb's version includes in-frame clones alone and lacks a portion of them. The sample lists around 190,000 clones; 94% were seen once. This material consisted of peripheral blood, taken 28 days after the second AZD1222 dose. The receptors were gathered from an adult who received the AZD1222 COVID-19 vaccine. The CDR3 runs from the conserved cysteine through the conserved F or W. A D gene is named only where the DNA matches it firmly. Not every row has a clone size; where given, it reads once, few, many or a size class.

NA	TRBV30	TRBJ2-7	NA	TGTGCCTCGACCATCGGGCACTACGAGCAGTACTTC	CASTIGHYEQYF
NA	TRBV6-5	TRBJ1-1	NA	TGTGCCAGCAATGTAGGGTTCCAAGCTTTCTTT	CASNVGFQAFF
NA	TRBV10-3	TRBJ2-7	NA	TGTGCCATCAGTTCCGGGACAAGTGGATACGAGCAGTACTTC	CAISSGTSGYEQYF
NA	TRBV28	TRBJ2-7	TRBD2	TGTGCCAGCAGCCCCATTATGTCTAGCGGGCTCCACGAGCAGTACTTC	CASSPIMSSGLHEQYF
NA	TRBV6-5	TRBJ1-1	NA	TGTGCCAGCAGTTACTCGAGTCGGAACACTGAAGCTTTCTTT	CASSYSSRNTEAFF
NA	TRBV19	TRBJ2-3	NA	TGTGCCAGTAGTATAGGTCCAGCCATTGATACGCAGTATTTT	CASSIGPAIDTQYF
NA	TRBV27	TRBJ2-7	TRBD2	TGTGCCAGCAGTTTATTTAGCGGGGGGGCCATGAGCTCCTACGAGCAGTACTTC	CASSLFSGGAMSSYEQYF
NA	TRBV5-1	TRBJ2-4	NA	TGCGCCAGCAGCGGAGGGACCCCCCGAAACATTCAGTACTTC	CASSGGTPRNIQYF
NA	TRBV5-6	TRBJ2-5	NA	TGTGCCAGCAGCGGGCAGGCAGAAGAGACCCAGTACTTC	CASSGQAEETQYF
once	TRBV7-6	TRBJ1-3	NA	TGTGCCAGCAGCTCTAGCCGGGGGCCCGGAAACACCATATATTTT	CASSSSRGPGNTIYF
NA	TRBV28	TRBJ1-2	NA	TGTGCCAGCAGTTTACTAACAGGGTCCTATGGCTACACCTTC	CASSLLTGSYGYTF
NA	TRBV2	TRBJ1-2	NA	TGTGCCAGCAGTGTGGGAGCGCCTTTACTCTATGGCTACACCTTC	CASSVGAPLLYGYTF
NA	TRBV6-2/TRBV6-3	TRBJ2-7	NA	TGTGCCAGCAGTTACTCGATAAGGGCAGCGGGCTCCTACGAGCAGTACTTC	CASSYSIRAAGSYEQYF
NA	TRBV11-3	TRBJ1-2	TRBD1	TGTGCCAGCAGCTTAGGGGACAGTAACTATGGCTACACCTTC	CASSLGDSNYGYTF
once	TRBV12-3/TRBV12-4	TRBJ1-1	NA	TGTGCCAGCAGTTCAGGGCGGAACACTGAAGCTTTCTTT	CASSSGRNTEAFF
NA	TRBV19	TRBJ1-1	TRBD1	TGTGCCAGTAGTAAGGGACAGGGGGCTTGGACTGAAGCTTTCTTT	CASSKGQGAWTEAFF
once	TRBV19	TRBJ2-5	TRBD2	TGTGCCAGTAGGTCCCTAGCGGAAGAGACCCAGTACTTC	CASRSLAEETQYF
NA	TRBV5-1	TRBJ1-1	TRBD1	TGCGCCAGCAGCTTTCGGGACAGGGTATGGGGCACTGAAGCTTTCTTT	CASSFRDRVWGTEAFF
NA	TRBV5-4	TRBJ2-1	TRBD1	TGTGCCAGCAGCGGGACAGGTGATGAGCAGTTCTTC	CASSGTGDEQFF
once	TRBV18	TRBJ2-3	TRBD2	TGTGCCAGCTCACGAACTAGCGGGAGACCCACAGATACGCAGTATTTT	CASSRTSGRPTDTQYF
NA	TRBV6-2/TRBV6-3	TRBJ2-7	NA	TGTGCCAGCAGCCGAGCTTACGAGCAGTACTTC	CASSRAYEQYF
NA	TRBV7-9	TRBJ1-2	TRBD1	TGTGCCAGCAGCCAACAGGGGCCAGGACCGTATGGCTACACCTTC	CASSQQGPGPYGYTF
NA	TRBV15	TRBJ1-2	NA	TGTGCCACCAGCAGAGATTTGACTGACTATGGCTACACCTTC	CATSRDLTDYGYTF
NA	TRBV11-3	TRBJ2-4	NA	TGTGCCAGCAGCCCCGGGCCGCAGCCATCAAGAAACATTCAGTACTTC	CASSPGPQPSRNIQYF
NA	TRBV2	TRBJ2-1	TRBD2	TGTGCCAGCAGTGAAGCGGTCCGATACGGGACTAGCGGGGACCGCAATGAGCAGTTCTTC	CASSEAVRYGTSGDRNEQFF
NA	TRBV6-5	TRBJ1-6	NA	TGTGCCTCAGGGCGGGGGGACGCCATTTCACCCCTCCACTTT	CASGRGDAISPLHF
NA	TRBV7-9	TRBJ2-2	NA	TGTGCCAGCAGCTCCATGGGAGGAGCGTCCGCCGCCGGGGAGCTGTTTTTT	CASSSMGGASAAGELFF
NA	TRBV7-8	TRBJ2-7	TRBD1	TGTGCCAGCAGCTTGTGGGGGACAGGCCAAACCTACGAGCAGTACTTC	CASSLWGTGQTYEQYF
NA	TRBV5-8	TRBJ1-5	NA	TGTGCCAGCAGCTTGGGGGATCAGCCCCAGCATTTT	CASSLGDQPQHF
NA	TRBV15	TRBJ1-1	NA	TGTGCCACCAGCCGAGGGATGTCAGGGACGAACACTGAAGCTTTCTTT	CATSRGMSGTNTEAFF
NA	TRBV11-2	TRBJ2-5	TRBD2	TGTGCCAGCAGCCCAACCGGGGGGATTGTAGAGACCCAGTACTTC	CASSPTGGIVETQYF
NA	TRBV5-1	TRBJ1-1	TRBD1	TGCGCCAGCAGCTTCACAGGGGACATGAACACTGAAGCTTTCTTT	CASSFTGDMNTEAFF
NA	TRBV7-6	TRBJ1-6	TRBD1	TGTGCCAGCAGCATACGTCCCGGGACAGGGAATAATTCACCCCTCCACTTT	CASSIRPGTGNNSPLHF
NA	TRBV3-1/TRBV3-2	TRBJ1-2	NA	TGTGCCAGCAGCCCCTTGAGGGGAGCGTACTATGGCTACACCTTC	CASSPLRGAYYGYTF
once	TRBV6-6	TRBJ2-3	NA	TGTGCCAGCAGCACGCCTTTTTTAGATACGCAGTATTTT	CASSTPFLDTQYF
NA	TRBV28	TRBJ1-5	NA	TGTGCCAGCAGTTTATTGGTTAGGGGGTTTCAGCCCCAGCATTTT	CASSLLVRGFQPQHF
NA	TRBV2	TRBJ1-5	NA	TGTGCCAGCAGCCCGACAGTTAATCAGCCCCAGCATTTT	CASSPTVNQPQHF
NA	TRBV27	TRBJ2-2	NA	TGTGCCAGCAGTCCCACCCTGGGGTTCGGGGAGCTGTTTTTT	CASSPTLGFGELFF
NA	TRBV19	TRBJ2-7	NA	TGTGCCAGTAGTATTGGTCCGAATTCTTACGAGCAGTACTTC	CASSIGPNSYEQYF
NA	TRBV28	TRBJ1-5	NA	TGTGCCAGCAGTGGACAGTACGATGGGAGCAATCAGCCCCAGCATTTT	CASSGQYDGSNQPQHF
NA	TRBV7-2	TRBJ1-1	NA	TGTGCCAGCAGCTTAGAACCGATCCGAATACAGAGGGGTACAGAAGCTTTCTTT	CASSLEPIRIQRGTEAFF
NA	TRBV4-1	TRBJ2-5	TRBD1	TGCGCCAGCAGCCAACAGGGGGCCGCGTTCGAGACCCAGTACTTC	CASSQQGAAFETQYF
NA	TRBV27	TRBJ1-4	NA	TGTGCCAGCAGTTTGCCGGCACCCTTTAGAACTAATGAAAAACTGTTTTTT	CASSLPAPFRTNEKLFF
once	TRBV28	TRBJ1-2	NA	TGTGCCAGCAGTTTTCGGGGGATCGGCTACACCTTC	CASSFRGIGYTF
NA	TRBV11-2	TRBJ2-7	NA	TGTGCCAGCAGCTTAGATCTGGGGGGCGAGCAGTACTTC	CASSLDLGGEQYF
NA	TRBV9	TRBJ2-2	NA	TGTGCCAGCAGCGTACGCGGGGAAAACTGGGAGCTGTTTTTT	CASSVRGENWELFF
NA	TRBV30	TRBJ2-7	NA	TGTGCCTGGAGTGTATCCGGGTTCGCCTACGAGCAGTACTTC	CAWSVSGFAYEQYF
NA	TRBV11-3	TRBJ1-2	NA	TGTGCCAGCAGCGGAACAGCAAACTATGGCTACACCTTC	CASSGTANYGYTF
NA	TRBV6-5	TRBJ1-1	NA	TGTGCCAGCAGGCGGACGGAAAATATGAACACTGAAGCTTTCTTT	CASRRTENMNTEAFF
NA	TRBV5-1	TRBJ1-2	TRBD1	TGCGCCAGCAGCTTGACAGGGGGTAGTCTCTATGGCTACACCTTC	CASSLTGGSLYGYTF
NA	TRBV27	TRBJ1-2	NA	TGTGCCAGCAGTTTATCATCTGGGGGGGCTCAGGGCTACACCTTC	CASSLSSGGAQGYTF
NA	TRBV19	TRBJ2-2	NA	TGTGCCAGTAGTATCCTCATAGGCTACAGGGTTGGCACCGGGGAGCTGTTTTTT	CASSILIGYRVGTGELFF
NA	TRBV18	TRBJ2-7	NA	TGTGCCAGCTCACACGGACAGTCCTACGAGCAGTACTTC	CASSHGQSYEQYF
NA	TRBV7-8	TRBJ1-4	NA	TGTGCCAGCAGCTTACCAGGAATCCCGCCTGAAAAACTGTTTTTT	CASSLPGIPPEKLFF
few	TRBV6-1	TRBJ2-7	NA	TGTGCCAGCAGCGAAGCGCGCGTTGACGAGCAGTACTTC	CASSEARVDEQYF
NA	TRBV13	TRBJ1-2	NA	TGTGCCAGCAGCTTGGGGAGGGACGCTCTCTACACCTTC	CASSLGRDALYTF
NA	TRBV14	TRBJ2-2	NA	TGTGCCAGCAGCCGGACACGGACAGTAACTACCGGGGAGCTGTTTTTT	CASSRTRTVTTGELFF
NA	TRBV27	TRBJ1-1	NA	TGTGCCAGCAGTCACTCGAACACTGAAGCTTTCTTT	CASSHSNTEAFF
NA	TRBV11-2	TRBJ2-7	TRBD1	TGTGCCAGCAGCCAAACAAACAGGGGCGAGGGTCACTTC	CASSQTNRGEGHF